This T cell receptor (beta chain) was captured by sequencing in a study of blood T cell repertoires in COVID-19. Overall study context: COVID-19 samples, acute and convalescent, were from the United States, Italy and Spain. From T cells, B-cell-depleted T cells, or PBMCs came the material, which was cDNA or gDNA.

Trimming pared 6 bases from V and 7 bases from J, leaving 9 bases between. Germline CDR1 and CDR2: SGHAT and FQNNGV. The CDR3 consists of 11 residues. Study processing details: For nucleated cells, counts were estimated from reference gene primer amplification. The method was immunoSEQ multiplex PCR; TCRdb's version includes in-frame clones alone and lacks a portion of them. V and J calls and clone size follow that table, whereas D and trimming were derived from the DNA. The sample includes roughly 100,000 clones, more than 80% seen only once; the top ten take 26%. The specimen was peripheral blood. The chain is built from TRBV11-2 and TRBJ1-2; no firm D call. This TCR was recovered from a man in his sixties with acute or convalescent COVID-19. The CDR3 sequence: CASSRLFGYTF. CDR3 in DNA: TGTGCCAGCAGTCGGTTATTTGGCTACACCTTC.